The rows below give T cell receptor beta chains drawn from one sample of a study of shared clonotypes between healthy human individuals. Sequencing was performed with immunoSEQ multiplex PCR; in TCRdb, only in-frame clones are kept and a portion is missing. The table lists around 500,000 clones, 79% of them singletons. Sequenced input: PBMCs. The source is a woman in her thirties or forties in good health. Some clones in this sample may be carry-over from other donors' samples. Both conserved end residues are part of each CDR3. Fields, in order: D gene, J gene, clone size, V gene, CDR3 DNA, CDR3 protein. A D gene is named only where the DNA matches it firmly. Rows may omit the clone size; those that give it use once, few, many or a size class.

TRBD1,TRBJ1-2,NA,TRBV6-6,TGTGCCAGCAGTTACCCCCGGGACAGCAACTATGGCTACACCTTC,CASSYPRDSNYGYTF
TRBD2,TRBJ2-2,NA,TRBV7-2,TGTGCCAGCAGCTTTGCGGGGGGCACCAACACCGGGGAGCTGTTTTTT,CASSFAGGTNTGELFF
TRBD2,TRBJ2-3,once,TRBV5-4,TGTGCCAGCAGAATGGGGACTAGCGGACTTAGCACAGATACGCAGTATTTT,CASRMGTSGLSTDTQYF
TRBD2,TRBJ2-7,NA,TRBV5-3,TGTGCCAGCAGCACATGGACTAGCGGGACGCACGAGCAGTACTTC,CASSTWTSGTHEQYF
TRBD2,TRBJ2-7,NA,TRBV28,TGTGCCAGCATTCCCGCAGGGAGGGACGAGCAGTACTTC,CASIPAGRDEQYF
NA,TRBJ1-1,NA,TRBV6-1,TGTGCCAGCAGTGAAGGAGGTGGGAACACTGAAGCTTTCTTT,CASSEGGGNTEAFF
NA,TRBJ2-7,NA,TRBV9,TGTGCCAGCAGCGTAGGTATTCAGGCGGGGTCGAACGAGCAGTACTTC,CASSVGIQAGSNEQYF
NA,TRBJ1-3,many,TRBV30,TGTGCCCAGGTGGGGGGATTTGGAAACACCATATATTTT,CAQVGGFGNTIYF
NA,TRBJ2-7,NA,TRBV30,TGTGCCTGGAACGGGAGAGCCTGGCGTGAGCAGTACTTC,CAWNGRAWREQYF
NA,TRBJ2-2,few,TRBV27,TGTGCCAGCAGTTTTCGCAGGGCTCTAAGCACCGGGGAGCTGTTTTTT,CASSFRRALSTGELFF
TRBD2,TRBJ2-3,NA,TRBV10-1,TGCGCCAGCAAAGGAGGACTAGCGGGAGGAGGAGATACGCAGTATTTT,CASKGGLAGGGDTQYF
NA,TRBJ2-7,NA,TRBV5-4,TGTGCCAGCAGCTTGGGGGGCCGGGAGACCTCCTACGAGCAGTACTTC,CASSLGGRETSYEQYF
NA,TRBJ1-4,NA,TRBV5-4,TGTGCCAGCAGCCGGGACGGACGCAAACTGTTTTTT,CASSRDGRKLFF
TRBD1,TRBJ1-1,NA,TRBV5-4,TGTGCCAGCAGCTTAGGGACAGCTGGCACTGAAGCTTTCTTT,CASSLGTAGTEAFF
NA,TRBJ2-5,NA,TRBV29-1,TGCAGCGTTGCCAGCGAGACCCAGTACTTC,CSVASETQYF
TRBD1,TRBJ2-1,once,TRBV7-2,TGTGCCAGCAGCTTAGCGCAGGGGGAATACAATGAGCAGTTCTTC,CASSLAQGEYNEQFF
TRBD2,TRBJ2-2,NA,TRBV5-6,TGTGCCAGCAGCTTGGACGGCGGGGGTGGCACCGGGGAGCTGTTTTTT,CASSLDGGGGTGELFF
NA,TRBJ2-7,NA,TRBV6-5,TGTGCCAGCAGCTTAGGGGTCTCCTACGAGCAGTACTTC,CASSLGVSYEQYF